Below, 18 T cell receptor beta chains from the same sample are listed, as sequenced in a study of T cells in tuberculosis. Repertoires were generated with immunoSEQ multiplex PCR, while TCRdb's copy carries only in-frame clones and drops some. The sample contains tens of thousands of clones, approximately 90% of which appear only once. Thawed, overnight-rested PBMC were stained with GMM-loaded CD1B tetramer, viability dye and anti-CD3, then sorted. CD1B tetramers were loaded with Rhodococcus equi-derived C32 glucose monomycolate. Material for sequencing was CD1b-GMM tetramer-negative cells sorted from PBMCs. All receptors derive from an adult woman with latent tuberculosis.

The gene calls are TRBV30 and TRBJ1-1; 8 bases fit TRBD1. This CDR3 region has 16 residues. Looked up from germline, CDR1 is GTSNPN and CDR2 is SVGIG (reference sequence). J was trimmed by 4 bases and V by 2 bases; bases with no gene match: 12. CDR3 residues: CAWSSPGIQGGTEAFF. The CDR3 region has the DNA TGTGCCTGGAGTTCCCCGGGGATACAGGGGGGCACTGAAGCTTTCTTT.

CDR3 protein: CASSRTGGTEAFF. The CDR3 DNA follows: TGTGCCAGCAGTCGGACGGGGGGGACTGAAGCTTTCTTT. This rearrangement joins TRBV7-2 to TRBJ1-1, with D perhaps TRBD1 (5 bases). This CDR3 region has 13 residues. CDR1 and CDR2 (germline): SGHTA, FQGNSA. V was shortened by 6 bases and J by 5 bases, with 13 bases between the two germline ends.

This sequence joins TRBV12-5 and TRBJ1-4; 10 nucleotides line up with TRBD1. V lost 0 bases to trimming and J lost 3 bases; unmatched junction nucleotides: 4. Germline V gene sequence: CDR1 LGHNT, CDR2 FRNRAP. This CDR3 is 17 amino acids long. Here the CDR3 DNA reads TGTGCTAGTGGTTTGGTGGGGACAGGGGTGGCTAATGAAAAACTGTTTTTT. This translates into CASGLVGTGVANEKLFF.

This clone occurred a few times. The DNA of the CDR3 is TGCGCCAGCAGCCAAGATGGAGGGTTAGGAAACACCATATATTTT. Protein product: CASSQDGGLGNTIYF. The rearrangement joins TRBV4-1 to TRBJ1-3; D ambiguous. The CDR3 is 15 amino acids. Germline CDR1 reads MGHRA; CDR2 reads YSYEKL. V lost 0 bases and J lost 4, with 10 bases in between.

The V call is TRBV7-9, the J call TRBJ1-1; 8 bases fit TRBD1. The CDR3 contains 14 residues. Germline-derived CDR1 and CDR2 are SEHNR and FQNEAQ (reference sequence). With V trimmed by 5 bases and J by 2 bases, 4 bases remained unmatched. The CDR3 sequence is CASSVDRGNTEAFF. CDR3 in DNA: TGTGCCAGCAGCGTTGACAGGGGAAACACTGAAGCTTTCTTT.

As regards this clone: Other nucleotide sequences in the sample specify the same CDR3. The rearrangement uses TRBV7-2 and TRBJ1-6; D not certain. V was pared by 0 bases and J by 6 bases, with 6 bases between. Germline V gives CDR1 SGHTA, CDR2 FQGNSA. This CDR3 contains 14 residues. CDR3 bases: TGTGCCAGCAGCTTAGCTGTCCTTAATTCACCCCTCCACTTT. This codes for CASSLAVLNSPLHF.

The chain uses TRBV30 and TRBJ2-5; a weak D match, TRBD2 (5 bases). The CDR3 totals 15 residues. The V gene lost 3 bases and the J gene lost 1 base, with 15 bases spanning the gap. CDR1 is GTSNPN and CDR2 is SVGIG in the germline V gene (reference sequence). The CDR3 DNA is TGTGCCTGGAGCGTAGGAGGAGGCCCCCAAGAGACCCAGTACTTC. This gives the protein CAWSVGGGPQETQYF.

This clone has just a few counts. The chain joins TRBV6-6 to TRBJ1-5; D might be TRBD1 (5 bases). V lost 6 bases to trimming and J lost 5 bases, with 11 bases between them. The length of the CDR3 is 13 residues. CDR1 and CDR2 from the germline V gene are MNHNY and SVGAGI (reference sequence). CDR3 sequence: CASSAIGDQPQHF. In nucleotides, the CDR3 is TGTGCCAGCAGCGCTATAGGGGATCAGCCCCAGCATTTT.

This sequence joins TRBV7-9 and TRBJ2-2; TRBD1 matches 7 bases. Germline CDR1 reads SEHNR; CDR2 reads FQNEAQ (reference sequence). Trimming at V came to 5 bases and at J to 5 bases, leaving 11 bases not matched to a gene. This CDR3 has 16 amino acids. CDR3 sequence reads: CASSLQGGPRTGELFF. The DNA of the CDR3 is TGTGCCAGCAGCCTGCAAGGGGGCCCGAGGACCGGGGAGCTGTTTTTT.

The chain links TRBV7-8 to TRBJ2-3; 12 bases are a match to TRBD2. Germline loops: CDR1 SGHVS, CDR2 FQNEAQ. The CDR3 sequence is 18 residues long. The J segment lost 3 bases and the V segment lost 2 bases, leaving 9 bases of the junction unmatched. The CDR3 nucleotides are TGTGCCAGCAGCTTACGGGCTAGCGGGGGGGCTGGGACAGATACGCAGTATTTT. This sequence encodes CASSLRASGGAGTDTQYF.

This chain uses TRBV9 with TRBJ2-2, with 9 bases aligning to TRBD1. Trimming cost V 4 bases and J 5 bases; bases outside gene matches: 12. Germline loops: CDR1 SGDLS, CDR2 YYNGEE. This CDR3 comprises 17 residues. The CDR3 nucleotides are TGTGCCAGCAGCCTCACAGGACAGGGGTGGTGGACCGGGGAGCTGTTTTTT. It encodes CASSLTGQGWWTGELFF. Full variable domain (missing parts from reference TRBV9 and TRBJ2-2): DSGVTQTPKHLITATGQRVTLRCSPRSGDLSVYWYQQSLDQGLQFLIQYYNGEERAKGNILERFSAQQFPDLHSELNLSSLELGDSALYFCASSLTGQGWWTGELFFGEGSRLTVL.

CDR3 bases: TGTGCCAGCAGCCCAGGGGCTGCCAAAGAGACCCAGTACTTC. It translates to CASSPGAAKETQYF. The chain has TRBV9 and TRBJ2-5; D might be TRBD1 (6 bases). CDR3 size: 14 residues. V was shortened by 4 bases and J by 3 bases, with 13 bases between the two germline ends. Per the germline V gene, CDR1 is SGDLS and CDR2 is YYNGEE.

The chain carries TRBV5-6 and TRBJ2-7, with 10 nucleotides matching TRBD2. V gave up 2 bases and J gave up 3 bases; unmatched junction bases: 5. This CDR3 region has 15 residues. In germline, CDR1 is SGHDT, CDR2 YYEEEE. CDR3 nucleotide sequence: TGTGCCAGCAGCTTCCTAGCGGGGGCGAACTACGAGCAGTACTTC. Translation: CASSFLAGANYEQYF.

The V and J genes are TRBV6-1 and TRBJ1-1; perhaps TRBD1 as D (5 bases). The CDR3 has 15 amino acids. The V end was cut by 5 bases, the J end by 0 bases, with 13 bases between. Germline CDR1 is MNHNS and CDR2 is SASEGT. CDR3 residues: CASSPRTLMNTEAFF. The CDR3 bases are TGTGCCAGCAGTCCCCGGACACTTATGAACACTGAAGCTTTCTTT.

The CDR3 DNA sequence: TGTGCCAGCAGTTTGTTGGGGGGAGCTGGAAACACCATATATTTT. It codes for CASSLLGGAGNTIYF. The chain carries TRBV28 and TRBJ1-3; possibly TRBD1 for D (5 bases). This CDR3 region has 15 residues. The germline gives CDR1 MDHEN, CDR2 SYDVKM. Trimming took 3 bases from V and 2 from J, leaving 11 bases between them.

V is TRBV6-4 and J is TRBJ2-2; D not resolved. This CDR3 is 15 amino acids long. Germline V gene lookup returns CDR1 MRHNA and CDR2 SNTAGT. Trimming removed 0 bases at V and 7 bases at J, with 12 bases between. The CDR3: CASSDSMESGGELFF. CDR3 coding DNA: TGTGCCAGCAGTGACTCGATGGAGTCGGGCGGGGAGCTGTTTTTT.

The V gene is TRBV6-1, the J gene TRBJ2-7; 8 bases are shared with TRBD2. Germline CDR1 is MNHNS and CDR2 is SASEGT. CDR3 length: 15 amino acids. The V segment lost 1 base and the J segment 4 bases; nucleotides outside the gene matches: 6. The CDR3 nucleotides read TGTGCCAGCAGTGAAGTGGGCGGGGGGCCATACGAGCAGTACGTC. This codes for CASSEVGGGPYEQYV.

This clone has a handful of counts. Other DNA sequences in the sample encode the same CDR3. The V gene is TRBV4-2, the J gene TRBJ1-5, with 8 nucleotides matching TRBD1. Per germline, CDR1 LGHNA and CDR2 YNFKEQ. Unmatched junction bases numbered 2, after V lost 0 bases and J lost 7 bases. CDR3 length: 14 residues. The CDR3 reads CASSQETGGQPQHF. CDR3 coding DNA: TGTGCCAGCAGCCAAGAAACAGGGGGACAGCCCCAGCATTTT.